This entry lists 3 T cell receptor beta chains sequenced from one sample in a study of radiation and T cells in renal cell carcinoma. Indicated time point: baseline pretreatment blood. Noted treatment: 15 Gy SBRT to primary tumor, nephrectomy 4 weeks later. Assay: immunoSEQ multiplex PCR; the TCRdb copy retains only in-frame clones and omits some. This sample has around 94,000 clones, with 65% to 90% found just once. Here the sequenced sample was blood, taken from a patient whose treatment included radiotherapy and nephrectomy. The receptors were sampled from a man aged 45 to 65 with renal cell carcinoma.

This clone was observed a single time. The chain carries TRBV10-3 and TRBJ2-1; 9 nucleotides agree with TRBD1. The CDR3 runs to 14 residues. CDR1 and CDR2 (germline): ENHRY, SYGVKD. The J segment lost 4 bases and the V segment lost 10 bases, leaving 8 bases of the junction unmatched. CDR3: CATQQGAGYNEQFF. The CDR3 DNA sequence: TGTGCCACCCAACAGGGGGCGGGATACAATGAGCAGTTCTTC.

In this sample, this clone turned up a few times. This sequence joins TRBV29-1 and TRBJ1-1; no clear D. V was trimmed by 4 bases and J by 1 base, leaving 7 bases between them. Germline V gene data show CDR1 as SQVTM and CDR2 as ANQGSEA. The CDR3 runs to 12 residues. This CDR3 is CSVVGGNTEAFF. In DNA, the CDR3 is TGCAGCGTTGTCGGAGGGAACACTGAAGCTTTCTTT.

Only one count was recorded for this clone. The chain has TRBV4-1 and TRBJ1-2; no clear D gene. The V end lost 0 bases, the J end lost 2 bases, and 22 bases lay between the germline ends. The CDR3 contains 19 residues. Germline assignment: CDR1 MGHRA and CDR2 YSYEKL. The CDR3 sequence: CASSQDWVRRPLRNYGYTF. CDR3 nucleotides: TGCGCCAGCAGCCAAGATTGGGTACGGCGACCCCTACGAAACTATGGCTACACCTTC.